These 8 T cell receptor beta chains were all obtained from the same sample, sequenced in a study of cytomegalovirus exposure and HLA in healthy donors. Primers for the PCR totalled 60 Vbeta and 13 Jbeta. Some clones are missing from TCRdb's copy, which holds only in-frame ones; the method was immunoSEQ multiplex PCR. The sample lists roughly 150,000 clones, 80% occurring once. The sample consisted of PBMCs. These receptors originate from a woman aged 40 to 50 in good health and CMV-seronegative.

The gene calls are TRBV6-5 and TRBJ2-7; 10 bases fit TRBD1. Germline loops: CDR1 MNHEY, CDR2 SVGAGI. Losses at the gene ends were 0 bases for V and 5 bases for J; bases not matched to a gene: 4. CDR3 size: 15 residues. In DNA form, the CDR3 reads TGTGCCAGCAGTTACTCGGACAGGGGGGGCGACGAGCAGTACTTC. Translated: CASSYSDRGGDEQYF.

CDR3 nucleotides: TGTGCCAGCAGCCCCCCAGGGGGTACTTACGAGCAGTACTTC. Amino acid sequence: CASSPPGGTYEQYF. The chain carries TRBV5-4 and TRBJ2-7; TRBD1 aligns across 7 bases. Germline values: CDR1 SGHNT, CDR2 YYREEE (reference sequence). J gave up 4 bases and V 4 bases, and 8 bases lay outside the gene matches. This CDR3 is built from 14 residues.

The chain links TRBV7-3 to TRBJ2-2, with a tentative D call TRBD2 (5 bases). Trimming removed 0 bases at V and 5 bases at J, with 7 bases between. The V gene's germline CDR1 is SGHTA and CDR2 FQGTGA. This CDR3 contains 14 residues. CDR3: CASSLTPGTGELFF. The CDR3 coding sequence is TGTGCCAGCAGCTTAACCCCGGGGACCGGGGAGCTGTTTTTT.

The chain carries TRBV4-2 and TRBJ2-7; 9 positions agree with TRBD2. CDR3 length: 15 amino acids. Germline CDR1 and CDR2: LGHNA and YNFKEQ. J lost 2 bases, V lost 3 bases, and 5 bases had no gene match. Here the CDR3 DNA reads TGTGCCAGCAGCCATATAGCGGGGGAACCCTACGAGCAGTACTTC. The encoded protein is CASSHIAGEPYEQYF.

V usage is TRBV6-6 and J usage is TRBJ2-3; the match to TRBD1 covers 7 bases. Germline assignment: CDR1 MNHNY and CDR2 SVGAGI (reference sequence). The CDR3 is made up of 14 amino acids. V lost 6 bases and J lost 0; bases outside the gene matches: 3. The CDR3 loop reads CASRGTASTDTQYF. CDR3 coding DNA: TGTGCCAGCAGAGGGACAGCTAGCACAGATACGCAGTATTTT.

The sample holds a few counts of this clone. This chain uses TRBV11-3 with TRBJ2-1; 15 positions match TRBD2. V trimming: 3 bases; J trimming: 11 bases; junction bases outside the gene matches: 5. The CDR3 is 15 residues long. The germline CDR1 and CDR2 sequences are SGHNT and YENEEA. The CDR3 DNA is TGTGCCAGCAGCTTGGGACTAGCGGGGGGCCATAAGCAGTTCTTC. Protein product: CASSLGLAGGHKQFF.

The chain links TRBV4-1 to TRBJ2-7; 8 bases are shared with TRBD1. Germline loops: CDR1 MGHRA, CDR2 YSYEKL. CDR3 length equals 18 residues. V lost 1 base to trimming and J lost 2 bases; unmatched junction nucleotides: 13. In DNA form, the CDR3 reads TGCGCCAGCAGCCAAGGTCTGGGGCCGGGACAGGCGGCCTACGAGCAGTACTTC. It encodes CASSQGLGPGQAAYEQYF.

The chain uses TRBV21-1 and TRBJ2-1; no check of the table's D call, TRBD2, against the DNA was made. TRBV21-1 is a recognized pseudogene. The CDR3 is 18 amino acids. The CDR3 region is CASSKDRMGTSGSNEQFF. The CDR3 nucleotides read TGTGCCAGCAGCAAAGACAGAATGGGGACTAGCGGATCCAATGAGCAGTTCTTC.